This entry describes one T cell receptor (beta chain). Its target antigen remains unknown. Base-call qualities are not available, and no considerably larger clone is one nucleotide away. CDR1 and CDR2 were assigned from the germline V gene as SGHDT and YYEEEE. From cysteine to phenylalanine, the CDR3 is 14 amino acids long. This entry keeps only the CDR3 DNA: 42 bases, framed from base 1. The junction shows trimming of 2 bases on V and 3 bases on J, plus 8 bases between the germline ends. The CDR3 regions of human TCRbeta chains were subjected to immunosequencing. Turning to the authors' computational methods: TCRs in the repertoires were compared against a reference library of SARS-CoV-2-specific TCRs that had been generated with the MIRA antigen-specificity platform. Breadth was defined as the fraction of unique TCRs that were SARS-CoV-2-associated, and depth was defined as the fraction of total T cells that were SARS-CoV-2-associated. Using the MIRA data, every spike-specific TCR was mapped to the spike region that the TCR reacted to and assigned to either a CD4 or a CD8 class. Log10-transformed breadth and depth values were compared by one-way ANOVA with Sidak's multiple comparisons tests. TCRdb stores this immuneACCESS table with in-frame sequences only. Part of the clones is absent; in the studies checked, under half of the shortfall reflects unresolved V genes, and no reason is known for the rest. The DNA was the basis for D and trimming; V, J and clone size are from that table. The sample includes about 120,000 clones, with 75% to 95% observed a single time. The ten largest clonotypes hold 5.4% of the sample.

The time point label, as the study defines it: baseline before first vaccination. Vaccinee samples were obtained from the UK trials COV001 and COV002, which included a single-blind randomized controlled phase 2/3 trial of AZD1222 (ChAdOx1 nCoV-19) in healthy adults. For TCRbeta chain sequencing, PBMC samples from trial participants were taken at day 0 and at day 28 after the second dose. This sample stems from a study of T cell responses to AZD1222 COVID-19 vaccine (dated by TCRdb to the early 2020s). Looking at the study overall: AZD1222 recipients whose second dose came at about 4 weeks and those whose second dose came at about 12 weeks were combined into one group, since spike-specific TCR depth and breadth did not differ between the two schedules. TCR sequencing was performed for roughly 250 trial participants, of whom roughly 200 were given two doses of AZD1222 and around 25 were given two doses of MenACWY control vaccine. Enrollment into the trials was organized by age into subgroups of 18-55, 56-69 and 70-plus years, and those subgroups contained approximately 150, 30 and 60 TCR-sequenced participants, respectively.

The research as a whole found: Most participants were white British and females outnumbered males, and the authors suggested that clonal diversity may have been underestimated. Because no day 14 peak-response samples were available, the repertoires could be characterized only after the peak T cell response. After two AZD1222 doses, spike-specific TCR breadth and depth were significantly higher than at day 0 and than in MenACWY recipients. Conclusions about previously exposed vaccinees are limited, since just five to seven AZD1222 recipients were seropositive for SARS-CoV-2 at baseline. Epitopes outside the regions mutated in the B.1.351 and B.1.1.7 variants were reportedly recognized by nearly half of the unique spike-specific TCRs. In the small 56-69-year group, the increase in depth fell short of significance, most likely because of low power. CD4 TCRs associated with the vaccine covered the entire spike protein, and the dominant responses were in regions 160-218 and 743-854.

The chain employs TRBV5-6 and TRBJ1-4, with no D gene named confidently. This clonotype was sampled from an adult in good health. This sample comprised peripheral blood, obtained on day 0 of AZD1222 vaccination. CDR3 protein: CASSFGGSNEKLFF. The nucleotide sequence is given as TGTGCCAGCAGCTTTGGAGGGTCTAATGAAAAACTGTTTTTT.